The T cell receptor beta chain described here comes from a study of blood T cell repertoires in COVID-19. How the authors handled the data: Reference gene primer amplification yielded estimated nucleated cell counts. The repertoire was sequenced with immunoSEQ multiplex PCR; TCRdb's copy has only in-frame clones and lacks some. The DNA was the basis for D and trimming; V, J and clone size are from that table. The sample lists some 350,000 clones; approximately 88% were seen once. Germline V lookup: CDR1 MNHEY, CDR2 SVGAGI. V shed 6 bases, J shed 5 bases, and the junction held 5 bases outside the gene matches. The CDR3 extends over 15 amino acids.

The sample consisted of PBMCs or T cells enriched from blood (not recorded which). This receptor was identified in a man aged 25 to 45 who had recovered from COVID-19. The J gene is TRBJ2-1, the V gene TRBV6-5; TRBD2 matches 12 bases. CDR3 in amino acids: CASSRTSGADNEQFF. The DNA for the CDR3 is TGTGCCAGCAGCCGGACTAGCGGGGCGGACAATGAGCAGTTCTTC.